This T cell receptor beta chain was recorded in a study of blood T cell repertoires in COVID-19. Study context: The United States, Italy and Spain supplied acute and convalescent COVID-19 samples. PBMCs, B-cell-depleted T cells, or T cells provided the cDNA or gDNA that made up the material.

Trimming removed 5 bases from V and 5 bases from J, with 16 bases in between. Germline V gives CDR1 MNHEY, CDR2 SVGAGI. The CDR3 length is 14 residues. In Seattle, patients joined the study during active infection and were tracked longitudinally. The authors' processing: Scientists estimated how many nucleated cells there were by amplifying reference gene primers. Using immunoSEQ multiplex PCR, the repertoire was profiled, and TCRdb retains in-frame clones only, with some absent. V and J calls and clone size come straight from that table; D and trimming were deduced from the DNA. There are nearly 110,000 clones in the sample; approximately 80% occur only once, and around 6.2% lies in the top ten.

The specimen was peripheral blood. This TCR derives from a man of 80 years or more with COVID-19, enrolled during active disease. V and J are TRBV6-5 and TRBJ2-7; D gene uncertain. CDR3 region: CASSLEAEANEQYF. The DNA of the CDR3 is TGTGCCAGCAGTCTAGAAGCAGAAGCGAACGAGCAGTACTTC.